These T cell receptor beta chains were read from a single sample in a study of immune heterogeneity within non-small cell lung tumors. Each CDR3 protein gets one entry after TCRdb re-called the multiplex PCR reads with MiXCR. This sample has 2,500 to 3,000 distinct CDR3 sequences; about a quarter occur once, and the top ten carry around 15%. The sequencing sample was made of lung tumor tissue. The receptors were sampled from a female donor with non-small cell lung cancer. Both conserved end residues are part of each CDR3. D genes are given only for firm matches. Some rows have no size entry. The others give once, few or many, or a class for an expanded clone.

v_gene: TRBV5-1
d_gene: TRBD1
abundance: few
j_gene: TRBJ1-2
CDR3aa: CASSLVRGPVGYTF
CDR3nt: TGCGCCAGCAGCTTGGTTAGGGGGCCAGTCGGCTACACCTTC

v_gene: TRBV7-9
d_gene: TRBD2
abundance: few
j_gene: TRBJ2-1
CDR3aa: CASSFGTRAFNEQFF
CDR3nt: TGTGCCAGCAGCTTCGGGACTAGGGCGTTCAATGAGCAGTTCTTC

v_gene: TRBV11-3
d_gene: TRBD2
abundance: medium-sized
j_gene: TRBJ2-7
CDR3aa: CASSYASGGAYEQYF
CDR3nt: TGTGCCAGCAGCTACGCTAGCGGGGGTGCCTACGAGCAGTACTTC

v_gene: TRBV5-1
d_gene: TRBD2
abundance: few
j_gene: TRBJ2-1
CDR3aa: CASSLDAAGVTDEQFF
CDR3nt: TGCGCCAGCAGCTTGGATGCGGCGGGAGTAACGGATGAGCAGTTCTTC

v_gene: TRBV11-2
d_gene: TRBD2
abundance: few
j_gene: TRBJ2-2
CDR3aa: CASSFSAGGSTGELFF
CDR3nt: TGTGCCAGCAGCTTCTCTGCGGGAGGGAGCACCGGGGAGCTGTTTTTT

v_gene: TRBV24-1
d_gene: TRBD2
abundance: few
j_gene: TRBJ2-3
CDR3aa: CATSEPGLAGGGTDTQYF
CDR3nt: TGTGCCACCAGTGAGCCGGGACTAGCGGGAGGAGGGACAGATACGCAGTATTTT

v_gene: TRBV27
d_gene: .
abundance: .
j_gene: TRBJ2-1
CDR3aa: CASSFSGNEQFF
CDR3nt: TGTGCCAGCAGTTTCTCGGGGAATGAGCAGTTCTTC

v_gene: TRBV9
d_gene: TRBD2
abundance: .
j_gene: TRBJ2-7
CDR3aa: CASSPNGLAGKYEQYF
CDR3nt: TGTGCCAGCAGCCCGAATGGACTAGCGGGGAAGTACGAGCAGTACTTC

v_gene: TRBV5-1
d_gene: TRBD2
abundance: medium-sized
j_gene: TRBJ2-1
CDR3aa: CASSYRGEGTYNEQFF
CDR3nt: TGCGCCAGCAGCTACCGGGGGGAGGGCACCTACAATGAGCAGTTCTTC

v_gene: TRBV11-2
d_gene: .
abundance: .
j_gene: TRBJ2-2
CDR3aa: CASSPRDSGELFF
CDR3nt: TGTGCCAGCAGCCCCCGGGACTCCGGGGAGCTGTTTTTT

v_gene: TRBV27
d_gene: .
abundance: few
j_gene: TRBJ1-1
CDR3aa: CASSPWGENTEAFF
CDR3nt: TGTGCCAGCAGCCCGTGGGGGGAGAACACTGAAGCTTTCTTT

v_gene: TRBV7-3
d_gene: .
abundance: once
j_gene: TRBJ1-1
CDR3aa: CANSLYQGSLMNTEAFF
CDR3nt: TGTGCCAACAGCTTATATCAGGGCAGCCTTATGAACACTGAAGCTTTCTTT

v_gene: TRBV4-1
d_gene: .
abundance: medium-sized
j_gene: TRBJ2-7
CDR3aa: CASSQAGGEAYEQYF
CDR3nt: TGCGCCAGCAGCCAAGCCGGGGGAGAGGCCTACGAGCAGTACTTC

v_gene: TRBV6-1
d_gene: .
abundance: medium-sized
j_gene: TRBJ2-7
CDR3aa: CASSSGPGTSEQYF
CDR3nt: TGTGCCAGCAGCTCCGGCCCGGGGACCAGCGAGCAGTACTTC

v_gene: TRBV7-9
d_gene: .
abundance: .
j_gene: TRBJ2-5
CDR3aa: CASSSAQGDLKTQYF
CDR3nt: TGTGCCAGCAGCTCCGCTCAGGGGGACTTGAAGACCCAGTACTTC

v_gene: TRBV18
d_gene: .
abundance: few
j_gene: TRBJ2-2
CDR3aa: CASSPRQKDTGELFF
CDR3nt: TGTGCCAGCTCCCCTCGACAGAAAGACACCGGGGAGCTGTTTTTT

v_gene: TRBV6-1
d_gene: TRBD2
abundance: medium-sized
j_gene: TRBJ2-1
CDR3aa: CASRPRGVANEQFF
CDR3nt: TGTGCCAGCAGACCACGGGGGGTAGCGAATGAGCAGTTCTTC

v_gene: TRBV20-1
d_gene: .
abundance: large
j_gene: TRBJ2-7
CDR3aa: CSASGELDEQYF
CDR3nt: TGCAGTGCTAGTGGGGAACTGGACGAGCAGTACTTC

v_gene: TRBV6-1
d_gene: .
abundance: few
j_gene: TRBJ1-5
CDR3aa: CASSSNRGQPQHF
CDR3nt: TGTGCCAGCAGCTCTAACAGAGGCCAGCCCCAGCATTTT

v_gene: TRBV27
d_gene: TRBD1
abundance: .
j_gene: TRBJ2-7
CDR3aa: CASSLSTGKGADFYEQYF
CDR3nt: TGTGCCAGCAGTTTATCGACCGGTAAGGGGGCAGATTTCTACGAGCAGTACTTC

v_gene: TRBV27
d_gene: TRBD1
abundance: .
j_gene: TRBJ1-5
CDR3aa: CASRRQGTNHPQHF
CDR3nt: TGTGCCAGCAGACGACAGGGGACTAACCATCCCCAGCATTTT

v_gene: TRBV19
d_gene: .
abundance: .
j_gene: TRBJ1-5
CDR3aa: CASSRLSRVNQPQHF
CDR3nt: TGTGCCAGTAGTCGACTGAGCAGGGTCAATCAGCCCCAGCATTTT

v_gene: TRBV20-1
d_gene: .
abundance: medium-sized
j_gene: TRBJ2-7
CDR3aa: CSVEGIDFSYEQYF
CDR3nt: TGCAGTGTCGAGGGCATAGATTTCTCCTACGAGCAGTACTTC

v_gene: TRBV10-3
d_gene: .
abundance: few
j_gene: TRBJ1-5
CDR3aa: CAIKQENQPQHF
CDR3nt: TGTGCCATCAAACAGGAGAATCAGCCCCAGCATTTT

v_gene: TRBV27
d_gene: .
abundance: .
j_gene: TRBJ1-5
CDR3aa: CASRDRNQPQHF
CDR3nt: TGTGCCAGCAGGGATCGCAATCAGCCCCAGCATTTT

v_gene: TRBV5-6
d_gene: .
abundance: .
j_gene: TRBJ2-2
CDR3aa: CASSLYRGNTGELFF
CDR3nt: TGTGCCAGCAGCTTGTATCGAGGGAACACCGGGGAGCTGTTTTTT

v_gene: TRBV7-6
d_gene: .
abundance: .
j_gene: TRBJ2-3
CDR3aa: CASSLGGTPGDTQYF
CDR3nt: TGTGCCAGCAGCTTGGGAGGAACTCCTGGGGATACGCAGTATTTT

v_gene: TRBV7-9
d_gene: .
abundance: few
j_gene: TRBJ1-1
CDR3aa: CASSPREEAFF
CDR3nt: TGTGCCAGCAGCCCGAGGGAGGAAGCTTTCTTT

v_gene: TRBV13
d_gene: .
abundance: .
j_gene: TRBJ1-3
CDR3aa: CASRWTGPVGNTIYF
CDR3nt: TGTGCCAGCAGATGGACGGGACCTGTAGGAAACACCATATATTTT